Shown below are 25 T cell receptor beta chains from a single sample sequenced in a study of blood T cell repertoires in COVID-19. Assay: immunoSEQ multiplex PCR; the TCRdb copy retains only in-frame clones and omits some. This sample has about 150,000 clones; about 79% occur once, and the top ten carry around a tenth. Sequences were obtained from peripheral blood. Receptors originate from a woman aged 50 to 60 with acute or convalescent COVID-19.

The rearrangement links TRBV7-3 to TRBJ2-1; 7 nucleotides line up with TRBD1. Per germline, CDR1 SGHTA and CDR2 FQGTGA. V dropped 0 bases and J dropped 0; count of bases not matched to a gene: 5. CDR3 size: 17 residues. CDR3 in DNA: TGTGCCAGCAGCTTAACAGGGGGACAGCCCTCCTACAATGAGCAGTTCTTC. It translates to CASSLTGGQPSYNEQFF.

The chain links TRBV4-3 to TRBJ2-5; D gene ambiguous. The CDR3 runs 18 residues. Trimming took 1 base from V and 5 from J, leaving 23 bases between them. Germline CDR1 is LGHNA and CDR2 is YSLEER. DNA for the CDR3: TGCGCCAGCAGCCAAGTATTTGGTTCCGGAGTTAAGCTCGAGACCCAGTACTTC. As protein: CASSQVFGSGVKLETQYF.

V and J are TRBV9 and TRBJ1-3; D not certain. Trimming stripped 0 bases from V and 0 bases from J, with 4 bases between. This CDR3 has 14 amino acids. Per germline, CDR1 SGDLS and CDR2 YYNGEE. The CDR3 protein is CASSVGSSGNTIYF. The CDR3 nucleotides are TGTGCCAGCAGCGTAGGCAGCTCTGGAAACACCATATATTTT.

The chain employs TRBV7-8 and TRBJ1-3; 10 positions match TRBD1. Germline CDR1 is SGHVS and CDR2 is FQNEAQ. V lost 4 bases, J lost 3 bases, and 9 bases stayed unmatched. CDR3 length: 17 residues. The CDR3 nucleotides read TGTGCCAGCAGCTCACGGACAGGGGGACGGGGTGGAAACACCATATATTTT. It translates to CASSSRTGGRGGNTIYF.

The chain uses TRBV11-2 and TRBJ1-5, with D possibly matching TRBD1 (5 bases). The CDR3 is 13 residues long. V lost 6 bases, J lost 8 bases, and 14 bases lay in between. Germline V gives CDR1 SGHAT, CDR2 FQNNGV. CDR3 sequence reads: CASSHSGAEPQHF. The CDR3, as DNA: TGTGCCAGCAGTCATAGTGGGGCTGAGCCCCAGCATTTT.

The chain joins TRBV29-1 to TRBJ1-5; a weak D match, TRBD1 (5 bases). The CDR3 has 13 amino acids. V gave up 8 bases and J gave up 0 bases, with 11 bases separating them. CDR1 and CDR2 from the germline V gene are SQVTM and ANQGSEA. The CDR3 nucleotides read TGCAGCACCGGGGGGGATAGCAATCAGCCCCAGCATTTT. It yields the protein CSTGGDSNQPQHF.

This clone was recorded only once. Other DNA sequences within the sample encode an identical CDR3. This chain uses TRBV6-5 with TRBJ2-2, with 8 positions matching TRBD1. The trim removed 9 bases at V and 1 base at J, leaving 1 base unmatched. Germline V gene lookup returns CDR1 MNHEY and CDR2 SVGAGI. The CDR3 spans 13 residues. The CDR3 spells CASDRGNTGELFF. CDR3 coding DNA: TGTGCCAGTGACAGGGGGAACACCGGGGAGCTGTTTTTT.

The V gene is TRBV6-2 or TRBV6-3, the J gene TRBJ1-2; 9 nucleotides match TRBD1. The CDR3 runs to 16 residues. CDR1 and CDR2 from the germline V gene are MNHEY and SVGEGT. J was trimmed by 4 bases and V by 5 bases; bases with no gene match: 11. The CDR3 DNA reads TGTGCCAGCAGTGACAACAGGGGGCGCAGTGGCTATGGCTACACCTTC. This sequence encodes CASSDNRGRSGYGYTF.

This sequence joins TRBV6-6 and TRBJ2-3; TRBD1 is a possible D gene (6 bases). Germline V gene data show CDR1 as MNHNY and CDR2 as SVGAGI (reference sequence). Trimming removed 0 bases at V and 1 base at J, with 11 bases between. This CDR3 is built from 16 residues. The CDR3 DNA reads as TGTGCCAGCAGTTACTCGGGGGCCGGGGGCACAGATACGCAGTATTTT. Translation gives CASSYSGAGGTDTQYF.

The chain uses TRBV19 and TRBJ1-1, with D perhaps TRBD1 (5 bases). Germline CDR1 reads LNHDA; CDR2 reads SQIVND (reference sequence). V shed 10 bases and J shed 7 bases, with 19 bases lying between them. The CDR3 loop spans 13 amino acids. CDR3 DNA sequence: TGTGCCACCACAAGGAGGGGAAAAAATGAAGCTTTCTTT. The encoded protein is CATTRRGKNEAFF.

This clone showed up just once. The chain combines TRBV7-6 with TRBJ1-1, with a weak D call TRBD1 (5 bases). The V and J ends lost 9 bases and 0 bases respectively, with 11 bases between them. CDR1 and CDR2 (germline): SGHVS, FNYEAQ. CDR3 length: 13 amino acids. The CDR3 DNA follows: TGTGCCAGGAAGGGGAAAATGAACACTGAAGCTTTCTTT. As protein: CARKGKMNTEAFF.

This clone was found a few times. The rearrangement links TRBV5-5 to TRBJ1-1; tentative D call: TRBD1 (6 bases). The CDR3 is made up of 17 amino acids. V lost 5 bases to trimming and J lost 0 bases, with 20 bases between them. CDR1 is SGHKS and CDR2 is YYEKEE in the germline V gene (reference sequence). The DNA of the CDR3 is TGTGCCAGCAGTTCCCAACCCCAGGGGCCAATGAACACTGAAGCTTTCTTT. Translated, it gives CASSSQPQGPMNTEAFF. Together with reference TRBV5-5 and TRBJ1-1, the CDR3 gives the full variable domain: DAGVTQSPTHLIKTRGQQVTLRCSPISGHKSVSWYQQVLGQGPQFIFQYYEKEERGRGNFPDRFSARQFPNYSSELNVNALLLGDSALYLCASSSQPQGPMNTEAFFGQGTRLTVV.

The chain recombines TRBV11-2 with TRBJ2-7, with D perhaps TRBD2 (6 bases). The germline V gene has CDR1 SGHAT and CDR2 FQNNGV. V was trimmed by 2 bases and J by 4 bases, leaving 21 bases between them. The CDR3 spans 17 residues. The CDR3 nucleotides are TGTGCCAGCAGCTTAAGGGACTCTAGACCAAAGGGATACGAGCAGTACTTC. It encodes CASSLRDSRPKGYEQYF.

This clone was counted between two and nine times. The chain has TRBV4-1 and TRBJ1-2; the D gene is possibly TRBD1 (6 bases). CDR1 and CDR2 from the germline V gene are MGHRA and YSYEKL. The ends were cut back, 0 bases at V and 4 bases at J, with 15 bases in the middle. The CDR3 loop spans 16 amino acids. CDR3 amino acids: CASSQEGTGRAYGYTF. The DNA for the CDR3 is TGCGCCAGCAGCCAAGAAGGAACAGGGAGAGCCTATGGCTACACCTTC.

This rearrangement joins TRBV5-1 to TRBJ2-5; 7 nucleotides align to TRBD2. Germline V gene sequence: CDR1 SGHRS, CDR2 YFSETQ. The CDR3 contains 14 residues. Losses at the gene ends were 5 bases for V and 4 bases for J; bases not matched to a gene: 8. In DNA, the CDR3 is TGCGCCAGCAGTACTAGCGAACCTCCAGAGACCCAGTACTTC. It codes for CASSTSEPPETQYF.

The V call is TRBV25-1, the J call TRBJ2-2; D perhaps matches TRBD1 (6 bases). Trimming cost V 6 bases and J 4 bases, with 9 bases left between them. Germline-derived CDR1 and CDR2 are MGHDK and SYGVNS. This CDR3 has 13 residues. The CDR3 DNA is TGTGCCAGCAGGGGGGCCTTCACCGGGGAGCTGTTTTTT. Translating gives CASRGAFTGELFF.

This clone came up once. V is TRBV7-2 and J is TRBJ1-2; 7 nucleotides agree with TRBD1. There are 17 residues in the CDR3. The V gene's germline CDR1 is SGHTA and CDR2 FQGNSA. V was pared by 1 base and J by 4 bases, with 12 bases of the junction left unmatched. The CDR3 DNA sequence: TGTGCCAGCAGCTTAGAGGCGGGCAGGGGGTCCCTCTATGGCTACACCTTC. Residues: CASSLEAGRGSLYGYTF.

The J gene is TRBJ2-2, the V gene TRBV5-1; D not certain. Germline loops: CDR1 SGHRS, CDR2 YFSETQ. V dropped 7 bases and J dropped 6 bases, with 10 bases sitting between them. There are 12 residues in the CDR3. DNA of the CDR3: TGCGCCAGCGCGACGGAGTCCGGGGAGCTGTTTTTT. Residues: CASATESGELFF.

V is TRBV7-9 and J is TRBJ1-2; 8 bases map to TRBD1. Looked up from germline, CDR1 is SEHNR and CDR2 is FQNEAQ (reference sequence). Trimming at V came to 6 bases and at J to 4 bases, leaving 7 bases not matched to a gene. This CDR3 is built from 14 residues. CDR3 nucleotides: TGTGCCAGCAGTCAGGGGGCGGGGATCTATGGCTACACCTTC. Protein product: CASSQGAGIYGYTF.

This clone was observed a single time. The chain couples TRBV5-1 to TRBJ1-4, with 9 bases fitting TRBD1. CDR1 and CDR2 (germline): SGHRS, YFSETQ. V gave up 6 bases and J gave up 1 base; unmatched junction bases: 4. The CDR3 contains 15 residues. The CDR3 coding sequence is TGCGCCAGCACGGGACAGGGCCAAACTAATGAAAAACTGTTTTTT. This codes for CASTGQGQTNEKLFF. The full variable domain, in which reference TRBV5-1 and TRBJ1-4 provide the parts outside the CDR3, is KAGVTQTPRYLIKTRGQQVTLSCSPISGHRSVSWYQQTPGQGLQFLFEYFSETQRNKGNFPGRFSGRQFSNSRSEMNVSTLELGDSALYLCASTGQGQTNEKLFFGSGTQLSVL.

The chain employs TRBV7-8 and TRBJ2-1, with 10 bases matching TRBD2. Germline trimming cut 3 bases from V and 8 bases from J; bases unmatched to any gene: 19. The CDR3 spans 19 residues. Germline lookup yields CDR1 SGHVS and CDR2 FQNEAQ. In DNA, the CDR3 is TGTGCCAGCAGCTTTCGTGGCCTAGCGGGAGCGGGAGAACGCGATGAGCAGTTCTTC. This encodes CASSFRGLAGAGERDEQFF.

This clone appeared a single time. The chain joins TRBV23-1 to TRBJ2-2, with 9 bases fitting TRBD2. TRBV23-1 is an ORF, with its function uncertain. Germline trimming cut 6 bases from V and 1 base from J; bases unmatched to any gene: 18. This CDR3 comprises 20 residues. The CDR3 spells CASRPPLVWTSEMNTGELFF. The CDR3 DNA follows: TGCGCCAGCAGGCCCCCCCTGGTTTGGACTAGCGAGATGAACACCGGGGAGCTGTTTTTT.

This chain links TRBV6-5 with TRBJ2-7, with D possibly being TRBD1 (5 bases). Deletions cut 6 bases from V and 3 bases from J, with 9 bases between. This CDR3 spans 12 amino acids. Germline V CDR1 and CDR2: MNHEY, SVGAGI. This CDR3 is CASSQGYYEQYF. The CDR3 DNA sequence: TGTGCCAGCAGCCAGGGTTACTACGAGCAGTACTTC.

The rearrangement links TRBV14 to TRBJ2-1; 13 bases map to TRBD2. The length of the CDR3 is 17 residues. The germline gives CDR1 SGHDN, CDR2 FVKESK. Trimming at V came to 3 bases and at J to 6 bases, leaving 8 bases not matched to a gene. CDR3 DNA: TGTGCCAGCAGCCAGTCTGACGGGACTAGCGGGATCAATGAGCAGTTCTTC. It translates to CASSQSDGTSGINEQFF.

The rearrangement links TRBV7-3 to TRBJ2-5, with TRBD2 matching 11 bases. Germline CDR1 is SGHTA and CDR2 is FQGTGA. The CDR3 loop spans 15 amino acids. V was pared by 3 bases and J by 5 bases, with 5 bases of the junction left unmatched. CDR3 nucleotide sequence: TGTGCCAGCAGCTTTAGCGGGGGGGCCAGGGAGACCCAGTACTTC. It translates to CASSFSGGARETQYF. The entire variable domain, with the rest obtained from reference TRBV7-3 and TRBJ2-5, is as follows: GAGVSQTPSNKVTEKGKYVELRCDPISGHTALYWYRQSLGQGPEFLIYFQGTGAADDSGLPNDRFFAVRPEGSVSTLKIQRTERGDSAVYLCASSFSGGARETQYFGPGTRLLVL.